These T cell receptor beta chains were read from a single sample in a study of OX40 agonist ivuxolimab in advanced cancers. Profiled with immunoSEQ multiplex PCR; TCRdb holds only in-frame clones, not every one. The sample has around 100,000 clones; approximately 90% are singletons. Material: CD4+ or CD8+ T cells sorted from blood, obtained in a trial of the OX40 agonist ivuxolimab. The receptor source for this set is an adult with an advanced solid tumor such as melanoma, head and neck, liver or kidney cancer. CDR3s include the opening cysteine and the closing phenylalanine or tryptophan. The D gene is left open where the match is weak. Size values are once, few and many counts, or a class for expanded clones, and some rows have none.

d_call	clone_size	v_call	j_call	cdr3_aa	cdr3_nt
TRBD2	once	TRBV18	TRBJ2-1	CASSQASGYNEQFF	TGTGCCAGCTCACAGGCTAGCGGATACAATGAGCAGTTCTTC
NA	NA	TRBV19	TRBJ2-5	CASSPGGFRETQYF	TGTGCCAGTAGCCCTGGGGGATTTCGAGAGACCCAGTACTTC
TRBD1	NA	TRBV28	TRBJ1-4	CASRHGRGTGREKLFF	TGTGCCAGCAGACACGGGAGGGGGACAGGTCGCGAAAAACTGTTTTTT
TRBD1	NA	TRBV5-8	TRBJ2-3	CASSTDRGLSDTQYF	TGTGCCAGCAGCACCGACAGGGGGCTGTCTGATACGCAGTATTTT
TRBD1	NA	TRBV27	TRBJ2-5	CASSLWGQEMETQYF	TGTGCCAGCAGTCTTTGGGGACAGGAGATGGAGACCCAGTACTTC
TRBD1	NA	TRBV4-3	TRBJ2-1	CASSQKGQGYNEQFF	TGCGCCAGCAGCCAAAAGGGACAGGGGTACAATGAGCAGTTCTTC
TRBD1	NA	TRBV10-1	TRBJ2-7	CASSRDRGYEQYF	TGCGCCAGCAGTCGGGACAGGGGTTACGAGCAGTACTTC
TRBD1	NA	TRBV18	TRBJ1-1	CASSPSQGMNTEAFF	TGTGCCAGCTCACCGTCACAGGGGATGAACACTGAAGCTTTCTTT
TRBD1	NA	TRBV5-3	TRBJ1-2	CASSAGQGAYGYTF	TGTGCCAGCAGCGCCGGACAGGGGGCGTATGGCTACACCTTC
TRBD2	once	TRBV4-1	TRBJ2-5	CASSQTLAGGRETQYF	TGCGCCAGCAGCCAAACGCTGGCGGGAGGGAGGGAGACCCAGTACTTC
NA	NA	TRBV2	TRBJ2-5	CASSAGRQETQYF	TGTGCCAGCAGTGCTGGGCGTCAAGAGACCCAGTACTTC
NA	NA	TRBV6-5	TRBJ2-5	CASSQGLYQETQYF	TGTGCCAGCAGCCAAGGCCTGTACCAAGAGACCCAGTACTTC
NA	NA	TRBV2	TRBJ2-1	CASSGRANSYNEQFF	TGTGCCAGCAGTGGTAGAGCCAACTCCTACAATGAGCAGTTCTTC
NA	NA	TRBV6-5	TRBJ2-1	CASTPPGLNEQFF	TGTGCCAGCACCCCCCCGGGGCTCAATGAGCAGTTCTTC
NA	NA	TRBV19	TRBJ2-7	CASSIFGGAYEQYF	TGTGCCAGTAGTATCTTCGGGGGAGCCTACGAGCAGTACTTC
TRBD1	NA	TRBV28	TRBJ1-2	CASSLGQGIGYTF	TGTGCCAGCAGTTTGGGACAGGGAATCGGCTACACCTTC
NA	few	TRBV27	TRBJ2-7	CASYEQYF	TGTGCCAGCTACGAGCAGTACTTC
NA	NA	TRBV6-1	TRBJ1-5	CASRRVYSNQPQHF	TGTGCCAGCAGGCGAGTCTATAGCAATCAGCCCCAGCATTTT
NA	NA	TRBV4-1	TRBJ2-7	CASSGGQGIYEQYF	TGCGCCAGCAGCGGTGGGCAGGGGATCTACGAGCAGTACTTC
TRBD2	NA	TRBV7-9	TRBJ2-1	CASSPGTSVNEQFF	TGTGCCAGCAGCCCCGGGACTAGCGTGAATGAGCAGTTCTTC
NA	NA	TRBV6-5	TRBJ1-5	CASRVGGIGNQPQHF	TGTGCCAGCCGGGTGGGAGGGATAGGCAATCAGCCCCAGCATTTT
NA	NA	TRBV5-1	TRBJ1-1	CASQEQLNTEAFF	TGCGCCAGCCAGGAACAACTGAACACTGAAGCTTTCTTT
NA	NA	TRBV29-1	TRBJ1-2	CSVSPVVAGGYTF	TGCAGCGTTTCCCCGGTCGTGGCGGGGGGCTACACCTTC
TRBD1	once	TRBV5-4	TRBJ2-5	CASSLGTGGAETQYF	TGTGCCAGCAGCTTGGGGACAGGGGGCGCGGAGACCCAGTACTTC
NA	NA	TRBV5-4	TRBJ1-3	CASSFGQNSGNTIYF	TGTGCCAGCAGCTTCGGACAGAACTCTGGAAACACCATATATTTT
TRBD1	NA	TRBV18	TRBJ2-1	CASSLYTGTGGGEQFF	TGTGCCAGCTCACTGTATACCGGGACAGGGGGCGGTGAGCAGTTCTTC
NA	NA	TRBV29-1	TRBJ1-2	CSAAVAAKNYGYTF	TGCAGCGCTGCCGTGGCCGCTAAGAACTATGGCTACACCTTC
NA	NA	TRBV5-1	TRBJ2-7	CASSLSAGSAYEQYF	TGCGCCAGCAGCTTGTCGGCGGGAAGCGCCTACGAGCAGTACTTC
NA	NA	TRBV28	TRBJ2-1	CASTSLEGNSYNEQFF	TGTGCCAGCACCTCCTTGGAGGGTAATTCCTACAATGAGCAGTTCTTC
NA	NA	TRBV7-9	TRBJ1-5	CASSLTDGNSNQPQHF	TGTGCCAGCAGCCTAACGGACGGGAATAGCAATCAGCCCCAGCATTTT
NA	NA	TRBV18	TRBJ2-1	CASSHDYNEQFF	TGTGCCAGCTCACATGACTACAATGAGCAGTTCTTC
TRBD2	few	TRBV7-8	TRBJ2-7	CASSPQREGVEQYF	TGTGCCAGCAGCCCCCAGCGGGAGGGGGTCGAGCAGTACTTC
NA	once	TRBV9	TRBJ1-1	CASSVVGVLNTEAFF	TGTGCCAGCAGCGTAGTAGGGGTGCTGAACACTGAAGCTTTCTTT
TRBD2	NA	TRBV5-1	TRBJ2-2	CASKAPGRAVGAGELFF	TGCGCCAGCAAGGCTCCCGGGAGGGCCGTAGGTGCCGGGGAGCTGTTTTTT
NA	NA	TRBV7-8	TRBJ2-7	CASSPGLSYEQYF	TGTGCCAGCAGCCCGGGACTTTCCTACGAGCAGTACTTC
TRBD1	once	TRBV2	TRBJ1-5	CASSGARGHEPQHF	TGTGCCAGCAGTGGTGCCAGGGGGCATGAACCCCAGCATTTT
TRBD1	NA	TRBV7-2	TRBJ2-1	CASSLNDRGYNEQFF	TGTGCCAGCAGCTTAAATGACAGGGGCTACAATGAGCAGTTCTTC
NA	once	TRBV4-3	TRBJ2-5	CASSQDPLLETQYF	TGCGCCAGCAGCCAAGATCCCCTCCTGGAGACCCAGTACTTC
TRBD1	NA	TRBV30	TRBJ2-7	CAWRRDRGAYEQYF	TGTGCCTGGAGGCGGGACAGGGGAGCCTACGAGCAGTACTTC
NA	NA	TRBV4-3	TRBJ2-2	CASSQEPGVTGELFF	TGCGCCAGCAGCCAAGAGCCCGGGGTTACCGGGGAGCTGTTTTTT
NA	NA	TRBV6-6	TRBJ1-5	CASSYGRGQPQHF	TGTGCCAGCAGTTACGGCAGGGGTCAGCCCCAGCATTTT
TRBD2	NA	TRBV7-9	TRBJ2-3	CASSRVPGLADTDTQYF	TGTGCCAGCAGTCGAGTTCCGGGACTAGCGGACACAGATACGCAGTATTTT
TRBD1	once	TRBV19	TRBJ2-4	CASSFPRQGAKNIQYF	TGTGCCAGTAGTTTCCCGAGACAGGGGGCAAAAAACATTCAGTACTTC
TRBD1	NA	TRBV28	TRBJ2-5	CASSDRGSSETQYF	TGTGCCAGCAGTGACAGGGGGTCGTCGGAGACCCAGTACTTC
NA	NA	TRBV28	TRBJ2-7	CASSAPAGMIYEQYF	TGTGCCAGCAGTGCCCCGGCAGGGATGATCTACGAGCAGTACTTC
NA	NA	TRBV7-2	TRBJ2-5	CASSSRVKAGNRQETQYF	TGTGCCAGCAGCTCCAGGGTCAAGGCGGGAAATCGCCAAGAGACCCAGTACTTC
NA	NA	TRBV6-1	TRBJ2-7	CASSEFRDAAYEQYF	TGTGCCAGCAGTGAATTCCGGGACGCAGCCTACGAGCAGTACTTC
NA	NA	TRBV4-2	TRBJ1-5	CASSQDRSTRPNQPQHF	TGTGCCAGCAGCCAAGATCGGTCCACCCGCCCTAATCAGCCCCAGCATTTT
NA	NA	TRBV28	TRBJ1-5	CASGRSKVMNQPQHF	TGTGCCAGCGGCCGATCAAAAGTCATGAATCAGCCCCAGCATTTT
TRBD2	NA	TRBV2	TRBJ2-3	CASRPGTSGATDTQYF	TGTGCCAGCAGGCCCGGGACTAGCGGAGCCACAGATACGCAGTATTTT
NA	NA	TRBV6-5	TRBJ2-7	CASSYSGRSGEQYF	TGTGCCAGCAGTTACTCCGGGAGATCGGGAGAGCAGTACTTC
TRBD2	NA	TRBV7-9	TRBJ2-5	CAALLAGVDETQYF	TGTGCCGCCCTTCTAGCGGGAGTCGACGAGACCCAGTACTTC